The present T cell receptor beta chain was sequenced within a study of T cell changes during pregnancy in multiple sclerosis. Data came from immunoSEQ multiplex PCR; TCRdb stores just in-frame clones and leaves some out. The table shows 30,000 to 40,000 clones, with about nine tenths occurring only once. CDR1 is PRHDT and CDR2 is FYEKMQ in the germline V gene (reference sequence). Trimming removed 4 bases from V and 6 bases from J; junction bases left unmatched: 6. The CDR3 spans 14 residues. Here the sequenced sample was CD8+ T cells from peripheral blood mononuclear cells, taken before pregnancy. The V call is TRBV13, the J call TRBJ1-1, with TRBD1 matching 9 bases. The TCR originated in a female donor with multiple sclerosis, enrolled in a pregnancy study. CDR3 sequence reads: CASSWGQGRAEAFF. DNA for the CDR3: TGTGCCAGCAGCTGGGGACAGGGTCGCGCTGAAGCTTTCTTT.